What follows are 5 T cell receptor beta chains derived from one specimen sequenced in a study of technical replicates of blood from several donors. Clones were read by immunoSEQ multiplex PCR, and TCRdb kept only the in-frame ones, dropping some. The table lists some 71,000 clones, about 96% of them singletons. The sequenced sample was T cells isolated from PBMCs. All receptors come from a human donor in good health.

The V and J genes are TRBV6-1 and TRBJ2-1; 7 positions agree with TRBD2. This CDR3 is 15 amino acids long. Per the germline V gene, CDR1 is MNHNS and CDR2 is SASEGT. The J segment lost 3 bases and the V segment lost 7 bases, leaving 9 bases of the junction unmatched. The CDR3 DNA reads TGTGCCAGCACCCCGGGACTAACGAGCTACAATGAGCAGTTCTTC. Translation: CASTPGLTSYNEQFF.

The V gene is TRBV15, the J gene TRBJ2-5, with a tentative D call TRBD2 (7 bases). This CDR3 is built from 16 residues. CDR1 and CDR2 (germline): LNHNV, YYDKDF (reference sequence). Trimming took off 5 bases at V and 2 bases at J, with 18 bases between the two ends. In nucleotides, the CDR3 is TGTGCCACCAGCGGGGGCGGGAGTAATTTTCAAGAGACCCAGTACTTC. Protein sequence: CATSGGGSNFQETQYF.

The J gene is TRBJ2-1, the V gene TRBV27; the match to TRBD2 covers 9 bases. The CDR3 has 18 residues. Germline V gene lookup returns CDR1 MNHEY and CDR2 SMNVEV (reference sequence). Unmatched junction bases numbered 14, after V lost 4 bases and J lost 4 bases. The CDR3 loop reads CASSSHSDRLAEYNEQFF. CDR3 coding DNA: TGTGCCAGCAGTTCGCACTCCGATAGACTAGCGGAGTACAATGAGCAGTTCTTC.

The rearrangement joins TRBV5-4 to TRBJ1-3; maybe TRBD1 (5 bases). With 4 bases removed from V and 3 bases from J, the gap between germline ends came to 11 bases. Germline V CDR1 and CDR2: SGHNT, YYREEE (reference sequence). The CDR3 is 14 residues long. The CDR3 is CASSVETVGNTIYF. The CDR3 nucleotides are TGTGCCAGCAGCGTAGAGACAGTTGGAAACACCATATATTTT. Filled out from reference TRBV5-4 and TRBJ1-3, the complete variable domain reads ETGVTQSPTHLIKTRGQQVTLRCSSQSGHNTVSWYQQALGQGPQFIFQYYREEENGRGNFPPRFSGLQFPNYSSELNVNALELDDSALYLCASSVETVGNTIYFGEGSWLTVV.

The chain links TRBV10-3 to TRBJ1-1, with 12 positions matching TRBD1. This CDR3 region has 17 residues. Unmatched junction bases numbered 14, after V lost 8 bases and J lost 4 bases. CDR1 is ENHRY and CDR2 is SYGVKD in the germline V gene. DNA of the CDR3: TGTGCCATCGGCGGGACAGGGGGCGCGGAAATCGTCACTGAAGCTTTCTTT. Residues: CAIGGTGGAEIVTEAFF.